Presented here are 13 T cell receptor beta chains from one specimen sequenced in a study of OX40 agonist ivuxolimab in advanced cancers. TCRdb's table, derived via immunoSEQ multiplex PCR, lists solely in-frame clones and lacks some. The profile covers around 84,000 clones, with approximately 90% appearing a single time and 9.5% to 12% taken by the ten largest. The source was CD4+ or CD8+ T cells sorted from blood, collected in a trial of the OX40 agonist ivuxolimab. Source of these receptors: an adult with an advanced solid tumor such as melanoma, head and neck, liver or kidney cancer.

The DNA for the CDR3 is TGTGCCAGCAGCTTAAGCCGGGACAGGGGGCCGGGGACTGAAGCTTTCTTT. This sequence encodes CASSLSRDRGPGTEAFF. V usage is TRBV9 and J usage is TRBJ1-1; 12 nucleotides line up with TRBD1. Germline lookup yields CDR1 SGDLS and CDR2 YYNGEE. Losses at the gene ends were 4 bases for V and 5 bases for J; bases not matched to a gene: 12. CDR3 size: 17 residues.

The rearrangement links TRBV9 to TRBJ2-2; TRBD1 agrees at 9 bases. The V gene's germline CDR1 is SGDLS and CDR2 YYNGEE. The trim removed 4 bases at V and 3 bases at J, leaving 10 bases unmatched. The length of the CDR3 is 17 residues. CDR3 protein: CASSSQDRGIDTGELFF. DNA for the CDR3: TGTGCCAGCAGCTCCCAAGACAGGGGGATAGACACCGGGGAGCTGTTTTTT.

Concerning this clone: One end of the junction does not line up with germline, which may come from a read error. The chain combines TRBV5-6 with TRBJ1-5; perhaps TRBD1 as D (5 bases). Germline CDR1 is SGHDT and CDR2 is YYEEEE. The CDR3 has 13 residues. In DNA, the CDR3 is TGTGCCAGCGGCTTTCGAGGGACTCAGCCCCAGCATTTT. Translated: CASGFRGTQPQHF.

The rearrangement joins TRBV5-6 to TRBJ1-1, with a possible D match to TRBD1 (6 bases). Trimming took 0 bases from V and 1 from J, leaving 10 bases between them. The CDR3 runs to 15 residues. Germline CDR1 and CDR2: SGHDT and YYEEEE. The CDR3 reads CASSLVGAQNTEAFF. The CDR3 DNA reads TGTGCCAGCAGCTTGGTGGGGGCGCAGAACACTGAAGCTTTCTTT.

The V gene is TRBV7-2, the J gene TRBJ2-5; D is unclear. The J call is in doubt because the DNA end fits TRBJ2-7 better. The CDR3 extends over 12 amino acids. CDR1 and CDR2 (germline): SGHTA, FQGNSA. The CDR3 loop reads CASSELLYEQYF. In DNA, the CDR3 is TGTGCCAGCAGCGAACTGCTTTACGAGCAGTACTTC.

The J gene is TRBJ1-1, the V gene TRBV19, with D maybe TRBD1 (5 bases). This CDR3 region has 15 residues. Per the germline V gene, CDR1 is LNHDA and CDR2 is SQIVND (reference sequence). The V end was cut by 3 bases, the J end by 1 base, with 12 bases between. The CDR3 nucleotides are TGTGCCAGTAGTATGGGGCCGTCCGGGAACACTGAAGCTTTCTTT. This sequence encodes CASSMGPSGNTEAFF.

The V and J genes are TRBV5-6 and TRBJ2-7; 8 bases match TRBD1. Trimming removed 4 bases from V and 4 bases from J; junction bases left unmatched: 10. This CDR3 is 15 amino acids long. The V gene's germline CDR1 is SGHDT and CDR2 YYEEEE. For the CDR3, the DNA is TGTGCCAGCAGCGACGCGACAGGGGCGGGATACGAGCAGTACTTC. It yields the protein CASSDATGAGYEQYF.

This chain joins TRBV5-4 and TRBJ2-7; possibly TRBD1 or TRBD2 for D (5 bases each). Germline CDR1 SGHNT, CDR2 YYREEE (reference sequence). V shed 4 bases and J shed 6 bases, with 11 bases lying between them. The CDR3 has 12 amino acids. The CDR3 coding sequence is TGTGCCAGCAGCCGGGGACCTGCCGAGCAGTACTTC. Residues: CASSRGPAEQYF. The full variable domain, with the rest looked up from reference TRBV5-4 and TRBJ2-7, is ETGVTQSPTHLIKTRGQQVTLRCSSQSGHNTVSWYQQALGQGPQFIFQYYREEENGRGNFPPRFSGLQFPNYSSELNVNALELDDSALYLCASSRGPAEQYFGPGTRLTVT.

This rearrangement joins TRBV10-3 to TRBJ1-1; D may be TRBD1 (6 bases). With 1 base removed from V and 3 bases from J, the gap between germline ends came to 18 bases. The length of the CDR3 is 17 residues. Germline V CDR1 and CDR2: ENHRY, SYGVKD. CDR3 nucleotides: TGTGCCATCAGTGAGTTATGGTCGCACAGGGAGGACACTGAAGCTTTCTTT. It encodes CAISELWSHREDTEAFF.

The gene calls are TRBV4-3 and TRBJ2-4; D call uncertain. Trimming took off 2 bases at V and 7 bases at J, with 15 bases between the two ends. The CDR3 loop spans 15 amino acids. Per the germline V gene, CDR1 is LGHNA and CDR2 is YSLEER. Here the CDR3 reads CASSQYRQGANIQYF. The CDR3 nucleotides are TGCGCCAGCAGCCAATACCGGCAAGGTGCGAACATTCAGTACTTC.

This chain connects TRBV18 to TRBJ2-3; tentatively, D is TRBD2 (6 bases). Trimming left V 0 bases short and J 6 bases short, with 13 bases between. This CDR3 region has 15 residues. Germline CDR1 reads KGHSH; CDR2 reads LQKENI. CDR3 sequence reads: CASSPPGGEWDTQYF. Written as DNA, the CDR3 is TGTGCCAGCTCACCACCGGGCGGGGAATGGGATACGCAGTATTTT.

The genes are TRBV13 and TRBJ2-7; D is perhaps TRBD1 or TRBD2 (5 bases each). V lost 4 bases and J lost 6, with 13 bases in between. Germline V gene data show CDR1 as PRHDT and CDR2 as FYEKMQ (reference sequence). The CDR3 runs to 13 residues. The CDR3 loop reads CASSSGTGGEQYF. The CDR3 DNA sequence: TGTGCCAGCAGCTCCGGGACGGGCGGCGAGCAGTACTTC. The full variable domain, rest sourced from reference TRBV13 and TRBJ2-7, is AAGVIQSPRHLIKEKRETATLKCYPIPRHDTVYWYQQGPGQDPQFLISFYEKMQSDKGSIPDRFSAQQFSDYHSELNMSSLELGDSALYFCASSSGTGGEQYFGPGTRLTVT.

Concerning this clone itself: A read error may account for a junction end that differs from germline. The gene calls are TRBV7-7 and TRBJ2-7, with D perhaps matching TRBD2 (5 bases). CDR1 and CDR2 (germline): SSHAT, FNYEAQ (reference sequence). There are 14 residues in the CDR3. The CDR3 DNA reads as TGTGCTAGCAGCTTAGGACCCGGGAACTACGAGCAGTACTTC. Translating gives CASSLGPGNYEQYF. Full variable domain (missing parts from reference TRBV7-7 and TRBJ2-7): GAGVSQSPRYKVTKRGQDVTLRCDPISSHATLYWYQQALGQGPEFLTYFNYEAQPDKSGLPSDRFSAERPEGSISTLTIQRTEQRDSAMYRCASSLGPGNYEQYFGPGTRLTVT.